The 24 T cell receptor beta chains presented below share a single source sample, sequenced in a study of T cells after yellow fever vaccination. From the 5' RACE reads, TCRdb called clonotypes with MiXCR, one entry per CDR3 protein. The sample holds 50,000 to 60,000 distinct CDR3 sequences; about 5.2% are singletons and the top ten take roughly a third. The sample was PBMCs, either bulk or a sorted T-cell subset (CD4+, CD8+, memory, or dextramer-sorted; not recorded which), taken on the day of the yellow fever booster vaccination. Every receptor here comes from a man younger than 35 who received the YFV17D yellow fever vaccine.

The chain is built from TRBV7-9 and TRBJ2-3, with 9 bases identical to TRBD2. The CDR3 is 17 amino acids. The V and J ends lost 1 base and 2 bases, in that order; junction bases with no gene match: 7. CDR1 is SEHNR, CDR2 FQNEAQ, per germline (reference sequence). CDR3 coding DNA: TGTGCCAGCAGCTTAGTAGGCGGGGGGGCGGACACAGATACGCAGTATTTT. Translated: CASSLVGGGADTDTQYF.

The rearrangement joins TRBV7-6 to TRBJ2-3; maybe TRBD1 (6 bases). V shed 2 bases and J shed 2 bases, with 11 bases lying between them. The CDR3 sequence is 15 residues long. Germline V gives CDR1 SGHVS, CDR2 FNYEAQ. Written as DNA, the CDR3 is TGTGCCAGCAGCTTATGGACAGCTTACACAGATACGCAGTATTTT. Protein: CASSLWTAYTDTQYF.

The chain joins TRBV21-1 to TRBJ1-2. TRBV21-1 is marked as a pseudogene. The CDR3 has 15 residues. The CDR3 DNA sequence: TGTGCCAGCAGCAAAACGCCCGCTTCTAACTATGGCTACACCTTC. Its translation is CASSKTPASNYGYTF.

This clonotype has a handful of counts. This sequence joins TRBV3-1 and TRBJ2-1; no clear D gene. The CDR3 consists of 11 residues. Germline V gene data show CDR1 as LGHDT and CDR2 as YNNKEL (reference sequence). Deletions cut 1 base from V and 9 bases from J, with 4 bases between. CDR3 protein: CASSQVGEQFF. DNA of the CDR3: TGTGCCAGCAGCCAAGTTGGTGAGCAGTTCTTC.

The table lists this clonotype with many counts. The J gene is TRBJ2-1, the V gene TRBV7-2, with D perhaps being TRBD1 or TRBD2 (5 bases each). Germline CDR1 reads SGHTA; CDR2 reads FQGNSA. Trimming stripped 3 bases from V and 7 bases from J, with 16 bases between. The CDR3 covers 15 residues. DNA for the CDR3: TGTGCCAGCAGCTTGAGGGACCCCCGAGTTAATGAGCAGTTCTTC. Translation: CASSLRDPRVNEQFF.

This clonotype was found a few times. V usage is TRBV7-2 and J usage is TRBJ1-5; no clear D. The germline gives CDR1 SGHTA, CDR2 FQGNSA. V was shortened by 5 bases and J by 3 bases, with 11 bases between the two germline ends. This CDR3 comprises 14 residues. The CDR3 sequence: CASSPPGNNQPQHF. The CDR3 bases are TGTGCCAGCAGCCCCCCTGGGAACAATCAGCCCCAGCATTTT.

This clonotype has more than one count but fewer than ten. The CDR3 nucleotides read TGTGCCAGCAGCCAACTGGGGGCGAGGAACTATGGCTACACCTTC. It yields the protein CASSQLGARNYGYTF. The V call is TRBV4-2, the J call TRBJ1-2, with TRBD1 as a possible D gene (6 bases). V was pared by 2 bases and J by 2 bases, with 12 bases between. The CDR3 is 15 amino acids. Germline V CDR1 and CDR2: LGHNA, YNFKEQ.

This clonotype appeared a few times. The V gene is TRBV3-1, the J gene TRBJ1-2; TRBD1 aligns across 9 bases. The germline V gene has CDR1 LGHDT and CDR2 YNNKEL (reference sequence). The CDR3 length is 15 residues. Losses at the gene ends were 1 base for V and 6 bases for J; bases not matched to a gene: 6. In DNA form, the CDR3 reads TGTGCCAGCAGCCAAGTTCGGGGACAGGGTGATGGCTACACCTTC. Protein sequence: CASSQVRGQGDGYTF.

This clonotype has just a few counts. J is TRBJ2-3 and V is TRBV28; possible D gene TRBD1, 5 bases. Trimming removed 4 bases at V and 0 bases at J, with 8 bases between. The CDR3 spans 14 residues. Germline CDR1 is MDHEN and CDR2 is SYDVKM. CDR3 protein: CASSYRQSTDTQYF. CDR3 coding DNA: TGTGCCAGCAGTTACCGACAGAGCACAGATACGCAGTATTTT.

This clonotype was observed many times. The CDR3: CASSAVQGGYGYTF. For the CDR3, the DNA is TGTGCCAGCAGTGCCGTACAGGGCGGGTATGGCTACACCTTC. This chain joins TRBV6-6 and TRBJ1-2; weak D call: TRBD1 (6 bases). Germline-derived CDR1 and CDR2 are MNHNY and SVGAGI (reference sequence). The CDR3 sequence is 14 residues long. Trimming removed 5 bases at V and 5 bases at J, with 15 bases between.

This clonotype has ten or more counts. This sequence joins TRBV10-2 and TRBJ2-3; 11 nucleotides match TRBD2. The CDR3 contains 15 residues. Germline V gives CDR1 WSHSY, CDR2 SAAADI. The V and J ends lost 8 bases and 2 bases, in that order; junction bases with no gene match: 6. The CDR3 sequence: CASQTSGEFTDTQYF. CDR3 sequence (DNA): TGCGCCAGCCAGACTAGCGGGGAATTCACAGATACGCAGTATTTT.

In this sample, this clonotype turned up many times. V and J are TRBV4-3 and TRBJ1-6; 7 bases align to TRBD1. Looked up from germline, CDR1 is LGHNA and CDR2 is YSLEER. Unmatched junction bases numbered 2, after V lost 1 base and J lost 8 bases. The CDR3 loop spans 14 amino acids. CDR3 sequence: CASSQGQGDSPLHF. The CDR3 DNA sequence: TGCGCCAGCAGCCAAGGACAGGGCGATTCACCCCTCCACTTT.

This sequence joins TRBV11-2 and TRBJ2-3; D possibly corresponds to TRBD2 (6 bases). Germline V lookup: CDR1 SGHAT, CDR2 FQNNGV. Trimming left V 5 bases short and J 5 bases short, with 17 bases between. This CDR3 has 15 amino acids. The CDR3, as DNA: TGTGCCAGCAGCCCCCGGGGCGGGGCTAGAGATACGCAGTATTTT. Its translation: CASSPRGGARDTQYF.

The sample holds many counts of this clonotype. The J gene is TRBJ2-5, the V gene TRBV7-6, with D perhaps matching TRBD1 or TRBD2 (5 bases each). CDR1 is SGHVS, CDR2 FNYEAQ, per germline. CDR3 length equals 15 residues. V lost 1 base and J 5 bases, leaving 14 bases between the germline ends. The CDR3 here is CASSLGDRSGETQYF. The DNA of the CDR3 is TGTGCCAGCAGCTTAGGGGACCGGTCGGGGGAGACCCAGTACTTC. Combining the CDR3 with reference TRBV7-6 and TRBJ2-5 gives the whole variable domain GAGVSQSPRYKVTKRGQDVALRCDPISGHVSLYWYRQALGQGPEFLTYFNYEAQQDKSGLPNDRFSAERPEGSISTLTIQRTEQRDSAMYRCASSLGDRSGETQYFGPGTRLLVL.

J is TRBJ1-2 and V is TRBV12-3 or TRBV12-4; D ambiguous. CDR3 length equals 13 residues. Trimming pared 1 base from V and 1 base from J, leaving 4 bases between. The CDR3 is CASSLEFNYGYTF. CDR3 sequence (DNA): TGTGCCAGCAGTTTAGAGTTTAACTATGGCTACACCTTC.

The chain couples TRBV3-1 to TRBJ2-1; TRBD2 matches 14 bases. The CDR3 covers 16 residues. In germline, CDR1 is LGHDT, CDR2 YNNKEL (reference sequence). J lost 8 bases, V lost 5 bases, and 8 bases had no gene match. The CDR3 is CASSEKTGLAGDEQFF. In DNA, the CDR3 is TGTGCCAGCAGCGAAAAGACGGGACTAGCGGGAGATGAGCAGTTCTTC.

This clonotype came up a few times. This chain uses TRBV12-3 or TRBV12-4 with TRBJ1-2, with D maybe TRBD1 (5 bases). V dropped 5 bases and J dropped 8 bases, with 21 bases sitting between them. This CDR3 comprises 15 residues. CDR3 sequence reads: CASSPLGGEIYGYTF. The CDR3 coding sequence is TGTGCCAGCAGTCCCCTCGGGGGGGAGATCTACGGCTACACCTTC.

Only a few counts were recorded for this clonotype. The chain links TRBV7-9 to TRBJ2-3; 13 bases map to TRBD2. CDR3 size: 17 residues. The germline V gene encodes CDR1 SEHNR and CDR2 FQNEAQ (reference sequence). The V segment lost 5 bases and the J segment 6 bases; nucleotides outside the gene matches: 11. The CDR3 sequence: CASSPRLAGGNGDTQYF. In nucleotides, the CDR3 is TGTGCCAGCAGCCCACGACTAGCGGGGGGAAACGGCGATACGCAGTATTTT.

J is TRBJ1-2 and V is TRBV11-2, with 10 bases matching TRBD1. V lost 1 base and J lost 3; bases outside the gene matches: 5. The CDR3 contains 16 residues. Germline V gene data show CDR1 as SGHAT and CDR2 as FQNNGV. Here the CDR3 DNA reads TGTGCCAGCAGCTTAGGTGGGACAGGGGTTGACTATGGCTACACCTTC. It translates to CASSLGGTGVDYGYTF.

J is TRBJ2-1 and V is TRBV2; the D is unclear. The CDR3 loop spans 13 amino acids. The V gene lost 0 bases and the J gene lost 4 bases, with 4 bases spanning the gap. Germline V gene sequence: CDR1 SNHLY, CDR2 FYNNEI. The CDR3 DNA follows: TGTGCCAGCAGTGAAGCGGTTTACAATGAGCAGTTCTTC. Residues: CASSEAVYNEQFF.

This clonotype was recorded many times. V is TRBV15 and J is TRBJ1-1, with 9 bases fitting TRBD1. The CDR3 is 15 residues long. V lost 2 bases, J lost 7 bases, and 8 bases stayed unmatched. Germline assignment: CDR1 LNHNV and CDR2 YYDKDF (reference sequence). In DNA form, the CDR3 reads TGTGCCACCAGCAGACGCGGGACAGGGTTTAATGAAGCTTTCTTT. Translated, it gives CATSRRGTGFNEAFF.

CDR3 residues: CASSFPPELFF. In nucleotides, the CDR3 is TGTGCCAGCAGCTTCCCACCGGAGCTGTTTTTT. V is TRBV7-9 and J is TRBJ2-2; D not certain. Looked up from germline, CDR1 is SEHNR and CDR2 is FQNEAQ (reference sequence). This CDR3 contains 11 residues. Trimming took off 3 bases at V and 10 bases at J, with 6 bases between the two ends.

This clonotype was picked up many times. The chain links TRBV12-3 or TRBV12-4 to TRBJ2-2; D gene ambiguous. The V end lost 7 bases, the J end lost 6 bases, and 15 bases lay between the germline ends. This CDR3 region has 14 residues. The CDR3 is CASTIGKWPGELFF. Here the CDR3 DNA reads TGTGCCAGCACCATCGGAAAATGGCCCGGGGAGCTGTTTTTT.

This clonotype turned up a few times. The V and J genes are TRBV25-1 and TRBJ1-1; D is perhaps TRBD1 (6 bases). V lost 7 bases and J 6 bases, leaving 9 bases between the germline ends. From germline, CDR1 is MGHDK and CDR2 SYGVNS. The CDR3 runs 11 residues. CDR3 DNA sequence: TGTGCCAGCACGGCAGGGGCTGAAGCTTTCTTT. It codes for CASTAGAEAFF.